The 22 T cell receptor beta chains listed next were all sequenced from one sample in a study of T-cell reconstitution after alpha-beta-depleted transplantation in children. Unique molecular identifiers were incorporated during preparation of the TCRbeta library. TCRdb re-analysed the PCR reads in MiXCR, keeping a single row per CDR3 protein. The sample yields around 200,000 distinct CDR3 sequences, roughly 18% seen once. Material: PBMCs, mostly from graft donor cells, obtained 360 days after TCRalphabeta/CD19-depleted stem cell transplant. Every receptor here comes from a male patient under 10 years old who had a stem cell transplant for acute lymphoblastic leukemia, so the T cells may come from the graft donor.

Here the CDR3 DNA reads TGTGCCAGCAGCCCCGGGTCGCCCCCTTTGGAGACCCAGTACTTC. Protein sequence: CASSPGSPPLETQYF. The V call is TRBV27, the J call TRBJ2-5; D gene ambiguous. CDR3 length equals 15 residues. Germline CDR1 and CDR2: MNHEY and SMNVEV (reference sequence). V was shortened by 6 bases and J by 5 bases, with 19 bases between the two germline ends.

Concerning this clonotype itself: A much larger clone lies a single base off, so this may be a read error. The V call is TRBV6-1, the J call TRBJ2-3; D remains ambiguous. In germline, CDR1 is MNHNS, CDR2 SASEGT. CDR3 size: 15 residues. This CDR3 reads CASSSPLLSTNTQYF. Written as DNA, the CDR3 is TGTGCCAGCAGCTCCCCCCTTTTGAGCACAAATACGCAGTATTTT.

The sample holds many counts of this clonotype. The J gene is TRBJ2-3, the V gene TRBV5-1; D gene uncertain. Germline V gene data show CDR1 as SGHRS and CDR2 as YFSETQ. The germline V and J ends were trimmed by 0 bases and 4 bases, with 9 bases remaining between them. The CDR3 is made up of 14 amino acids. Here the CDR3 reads CASSLVVNPDTQYF. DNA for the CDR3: TGCGCCAGCAGCTTGGTCGTGAATCCAGATACGCAGTATTTT.

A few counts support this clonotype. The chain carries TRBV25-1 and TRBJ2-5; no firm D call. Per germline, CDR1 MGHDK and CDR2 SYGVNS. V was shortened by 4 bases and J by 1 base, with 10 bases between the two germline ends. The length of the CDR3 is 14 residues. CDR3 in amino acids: CASSGFRTQETQYF. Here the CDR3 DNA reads TGTGCCAGCAGTGGATTTAGAACCCAAGAGACCCAGTACTTC.

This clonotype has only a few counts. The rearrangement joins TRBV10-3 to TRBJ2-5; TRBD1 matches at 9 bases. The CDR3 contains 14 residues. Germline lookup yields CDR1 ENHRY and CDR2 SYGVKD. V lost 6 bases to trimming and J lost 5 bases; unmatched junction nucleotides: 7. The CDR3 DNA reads TGTGCCATCAGAGGGACAGGGAATGGGGAGACCCAGTACTTC. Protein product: CAIRGTGNGETQYF.

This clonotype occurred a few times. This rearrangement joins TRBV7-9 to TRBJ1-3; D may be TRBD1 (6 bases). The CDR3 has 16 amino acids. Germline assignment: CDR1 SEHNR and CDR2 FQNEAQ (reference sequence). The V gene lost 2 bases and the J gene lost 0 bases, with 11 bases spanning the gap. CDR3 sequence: CASSLPRTDSGNTIYF. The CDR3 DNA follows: TGTGCCAGCAGCTTACCCCGGACAGACTCTGGAAACACCATATATTTT.

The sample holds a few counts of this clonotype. CDR3 region: CASSSPLRNTEAFF. Written as DNA, the CDR3 is TGTGCCAGCAGTTCCCCCCTGAGGAACACTGAAGCTTTCTTT. The chain recombines TRBV12-3 or TRBV12-4 with TRBJ1-1; no clear D gene. This CDR3 has 14 amino acids. V was cut by 4 bases and J by 1 base, with 10 bases left in between.

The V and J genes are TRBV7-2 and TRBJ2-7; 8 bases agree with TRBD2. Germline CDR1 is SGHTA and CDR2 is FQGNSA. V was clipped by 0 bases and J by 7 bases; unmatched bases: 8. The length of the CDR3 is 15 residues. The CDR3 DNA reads TGTGCCAGCAGCTTAGCGGGGGGACTAGTGAGGGAGCAGTACTTC. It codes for CASSLAGGLVREQYF.

The CDR3 is CASSLKLGRENTEAFF. Here the CDR3 DNA reads TGTGCCAGCAGCTTAAAACTGGGACGGGAGAACACTGAAGCTTTCTTT. The chain links TRBV7-8 to TRBJ1-1; D is possibly TRBD1 (5 bases). Trimming took off 2 bases at V and 1 base at J, with 14 bases between the two ends. CDR1 SGHVS and CDR2 FQNEAQ come from the germline V gene. The CDR3 length is 16 residues.

DNA for the CDR3: TGTGCCAGCAGCTCCGGACAGGCACAAGAGACCCAGTACTTC. As protein: CASSSGQAQETQYF. This chain joins TRBV7-6 and TRBJ2-5, with 7 positions matching TRBD1. The V and J ends lost 4 bases and 2 bases, in that order; junction bases with no gene match: 4. The CDR3 totals 14 residues. Germline values: CDR1 SGHVS, CDR2 FNYEAQ. The whole variable domain, remainder taken from reference TRBV7-6 and TRBJ2-5, is GAGVSQSPRYKVTKRGQDVALRCDPISGHVSLYWYRQALGQGPEFLTYFNYEAQQDKSGLPNDRFSAERPEGSISTLTIQRTEQRDSAMYRCASSSGQAQETQYFGPGTRLLVL.

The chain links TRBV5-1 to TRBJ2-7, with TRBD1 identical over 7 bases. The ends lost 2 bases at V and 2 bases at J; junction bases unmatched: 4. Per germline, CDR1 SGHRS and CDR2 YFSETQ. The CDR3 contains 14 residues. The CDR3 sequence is CASSFRGFTYEQYF. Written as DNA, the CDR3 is TGCGCCAGCAGCTTCAGGGGGTTCACCTACGAGCAGTACTTC. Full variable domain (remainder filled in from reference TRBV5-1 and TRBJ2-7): KAGVTQTPRYLIKTRGQQVTLSCSPISGHRSVSWYQQTPGQGLQFLFEYFSETQRNKGNFPGRFSGRQFSNSRSEMNVSTLELGDSALYLCASSFRGFTYEQYFGPGTRLTVT.

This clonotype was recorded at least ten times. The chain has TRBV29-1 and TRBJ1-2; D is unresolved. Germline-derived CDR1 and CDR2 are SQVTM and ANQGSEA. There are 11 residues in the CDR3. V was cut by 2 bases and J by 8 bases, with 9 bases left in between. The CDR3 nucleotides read TGCAGCGTTGAACAATTCTCCGGCTACACCTTC. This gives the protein CSVEQFSGYTF.

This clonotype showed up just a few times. In DNA, the CDR3 is TGTGCCACAAGCGGCACAGATACGCAGTATTTT. Protein: CATSGTDTQYF. The chain links TRBV10-3 to TRBJ2-3; D not resolved. The germline V gene has CDR1 ENHRY and CDR2 SYGVKD. The CDR3 is made up of 11 amino acids. Trimming shortened V by 10 bases and J by 1 base, and 6 bases separated the two germline ends.

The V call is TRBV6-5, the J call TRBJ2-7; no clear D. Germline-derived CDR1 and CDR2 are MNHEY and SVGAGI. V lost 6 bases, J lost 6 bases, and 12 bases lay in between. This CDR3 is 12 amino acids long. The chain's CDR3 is CASSNYLVEQYF. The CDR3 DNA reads TGTGCCAGCAGCAACTACTTGGTCGAGCAGTACTTC.

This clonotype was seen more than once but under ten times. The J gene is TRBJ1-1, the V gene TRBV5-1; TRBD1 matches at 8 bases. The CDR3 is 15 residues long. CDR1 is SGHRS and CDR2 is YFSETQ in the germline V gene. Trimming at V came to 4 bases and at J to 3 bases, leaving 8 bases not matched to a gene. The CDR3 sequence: CASSAEDRVDTEAFF. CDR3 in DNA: TGCGCCAGCAGCGCCGAGGACAGGGTTGACACTGAAGCTTTCTTT.

As DNA, the CDR3 is TGTGCCAGCACCCAACGACCCGGGGAGCTGTTTTTT. This translates into CASTQRPGELFF. The chain has TRBV7-2 and TRBJ2-2; D unclear. Germline values: CDR1 SGHTA, CDR2 FQGNSA. Trimming took 7 bases from V and 6 from J, leaving 9 bases between them. The CDR3 sequence is 12 residues long. The complete variable domain, with remaining parts taken from reference TRBV7-2 and TRBJ2-2, reads GAGVSQSPSNKVTEKGKDVELRCDPISGHTALYWYRQSLGQGLEFLIYFQGNSAPDKSGLPSDRFSAERTGGSVSTLTIQRTQQEDSAVYLCASTQRPGELFFGEGSRLTVL.

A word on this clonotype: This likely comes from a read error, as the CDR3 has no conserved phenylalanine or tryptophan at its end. The CDR3 loop is CASRPHVTGTNIQYS. CDR3 nucleotide sequence: TGTGCCAGCAGACCTCACGTGACCGGTACAAACATTCAGTACTCC. The J gene is TRBJ2-4, the V gene TRBV28; D not resolved. V was cut by 6 bases and J by 6 bases, with 18 bases left in between. Germline loops: CDR1 MDHEN, CDR2 SYDVKM. The CDR3 is 15 amino acids.

CDR3 protein: CASSYGDREAFF. CDR3 in DNA: TGTGCCAGCAGTTACGGGGACAGGGAAGCTTTCTTT. This chain links TRBV6-5 with TRBJ1-1; 8 bases map to TRBD1. From germline, CDR1 is MNHEY and CDR2 SVGAGI. The junction had 1 base not matched to a gene; V was cut back by 2 bases and J by 8 bases. This CDR3 is built from 12 residues.

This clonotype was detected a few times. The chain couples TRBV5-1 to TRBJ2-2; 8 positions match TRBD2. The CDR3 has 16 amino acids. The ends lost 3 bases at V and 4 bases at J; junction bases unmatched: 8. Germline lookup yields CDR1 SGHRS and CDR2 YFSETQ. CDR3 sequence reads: CASSYIAGFLTGELFF. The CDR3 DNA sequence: TGCGCCAGCAGCTACATAGCGGGGTTCCTCACCGGGGAGCTGTTTTTT.

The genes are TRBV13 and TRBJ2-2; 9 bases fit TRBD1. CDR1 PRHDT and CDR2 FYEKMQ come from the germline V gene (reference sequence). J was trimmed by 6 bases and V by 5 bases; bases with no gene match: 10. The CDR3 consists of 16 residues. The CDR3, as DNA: TGTGCCAGCAGCCTGGGACAGGGAAGAGGCGCCGGGGAGCTGTTTTTT. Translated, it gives CASSLGQGRGAGELFF.

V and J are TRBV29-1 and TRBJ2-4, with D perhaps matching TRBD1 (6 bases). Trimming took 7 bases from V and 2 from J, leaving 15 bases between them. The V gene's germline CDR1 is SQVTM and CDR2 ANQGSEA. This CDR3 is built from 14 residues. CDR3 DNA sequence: TGCAGCGCCAGACAGGACTCTTCCAAAAACATTCAGTACTTC. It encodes CSARQDSSKNIQYF.

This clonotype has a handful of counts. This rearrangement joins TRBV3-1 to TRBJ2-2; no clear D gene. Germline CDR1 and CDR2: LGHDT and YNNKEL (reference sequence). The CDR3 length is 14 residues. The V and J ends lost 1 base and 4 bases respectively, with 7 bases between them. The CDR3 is CASSQAQITGELFF. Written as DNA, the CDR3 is TGTGCCAGCAGCCAAGCTCAGATCACCGGGGAGCTGTTTTTT.